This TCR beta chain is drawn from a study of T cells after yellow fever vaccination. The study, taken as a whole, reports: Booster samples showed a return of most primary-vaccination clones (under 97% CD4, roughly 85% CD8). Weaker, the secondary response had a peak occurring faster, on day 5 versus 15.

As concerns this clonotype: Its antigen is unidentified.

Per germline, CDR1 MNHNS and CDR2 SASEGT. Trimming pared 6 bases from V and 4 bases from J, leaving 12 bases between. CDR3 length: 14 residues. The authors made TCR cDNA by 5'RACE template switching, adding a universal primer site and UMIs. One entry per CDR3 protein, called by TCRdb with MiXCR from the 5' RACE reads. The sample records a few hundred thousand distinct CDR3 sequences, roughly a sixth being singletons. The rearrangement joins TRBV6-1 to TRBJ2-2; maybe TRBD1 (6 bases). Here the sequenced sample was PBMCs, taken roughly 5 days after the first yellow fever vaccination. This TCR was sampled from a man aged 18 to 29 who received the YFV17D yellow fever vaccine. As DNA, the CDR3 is TGTGCCAGCAGGAAAGGGGGACCCACCGGGGAGCTGTTTTTT. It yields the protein CASRKGGPTGELFF.